This T cell receptor beta chain was identified in a study of T cell responses to AZD1222 COVID-19 vaccine. Background on the study: Analysis merged second doses at about 4 or about 12 weeks.

This clone was recorded once. Its target is unknown. Assay used: immunoSEQ multiplex PCR; TCRdb lists only in-frame clones, some missing. The repertoire consists of under 200,000 clones, with roughly 90% occurring once and the leading ten covering 5.5%. Trimming cost V 4 bases and J 2 bases, with 8 bases left between them. CDR3 length: 13 residues. Germline V gives CDR1 MDHEN, CDR2 SYDVKM. General study findings and limits: At baseline, just a handful of AZD1222 recipients tested seropositive. Clonal diversity was possibly underestimated, and the donors were mostly white British, with more females.

This clonotype originated in an adult in good health. Sequences were derived from peripheral blood, sampled on day 0 of AZD1222 vaccination. V is TRBV28 and J is TRBJ1-2; a weak D match, TRBD1 (5 bases). This chain's CDR3 is CASSSQVNYGYTF. In DNA form, the CDR3 reads TGTGCCAGCAGTTCACAGGTGAACTATGGCTACACCTTC.